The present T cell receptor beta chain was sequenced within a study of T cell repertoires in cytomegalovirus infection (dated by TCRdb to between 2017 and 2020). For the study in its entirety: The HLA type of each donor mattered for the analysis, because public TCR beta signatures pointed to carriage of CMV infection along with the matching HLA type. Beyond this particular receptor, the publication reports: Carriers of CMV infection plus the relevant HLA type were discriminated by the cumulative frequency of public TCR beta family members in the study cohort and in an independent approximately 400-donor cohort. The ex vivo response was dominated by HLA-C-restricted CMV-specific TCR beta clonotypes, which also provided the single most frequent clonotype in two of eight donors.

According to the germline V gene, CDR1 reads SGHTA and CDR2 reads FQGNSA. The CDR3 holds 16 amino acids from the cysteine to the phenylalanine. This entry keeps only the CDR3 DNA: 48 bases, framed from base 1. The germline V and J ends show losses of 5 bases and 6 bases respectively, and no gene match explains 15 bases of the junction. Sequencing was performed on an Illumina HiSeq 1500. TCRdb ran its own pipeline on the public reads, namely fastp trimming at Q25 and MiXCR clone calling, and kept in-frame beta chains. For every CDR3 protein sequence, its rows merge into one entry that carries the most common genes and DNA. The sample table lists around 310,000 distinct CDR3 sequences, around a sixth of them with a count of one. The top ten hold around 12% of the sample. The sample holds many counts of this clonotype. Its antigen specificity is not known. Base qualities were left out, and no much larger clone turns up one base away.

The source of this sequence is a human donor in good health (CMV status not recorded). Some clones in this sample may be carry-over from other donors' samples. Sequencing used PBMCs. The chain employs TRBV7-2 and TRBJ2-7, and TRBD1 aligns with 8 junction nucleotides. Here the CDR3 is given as CASSRPVNQGASEQYF. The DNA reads TGTGCCAGCAGCCGTCCGGTTAACCAGGGGGCTAGCGAGCAGTACTTC.